This entry lists 28 T cell receptor beta chains sequenced from one sample in a study of human T cells and chemical hapten exposure. From the RACE reads, TCRdb called clonotypes with MiXCR, one entry per CDR3 protein. The sample gives more than 80,000 distinct CDR3 sequences, under 9% of which show up once; 1.5% to 1.9% is in the top ten. Indicated time point: patch test 1, 2 weeks after DPC sensitization. Treatment indicated: therapeutic diphenylcyclopropenone sensitization with weekly scalp DPC. Sample: whole blood, taken in connection with sensitization to the hapten diphenylcyclopropenone (DPC). Receptor source: a woman between 25 and 40 years old with alopecia areata. Some clones in this sample may be carry-over from other donors' samples.

The chain employs TRBV7-2 and TRBJ2-1; 8 bases are a match to TRBD2. CDR3 length equals 15 residues. CDR1 is SGHTA, CDR2 FQGNSA, per germline. Trimming took 2 bases from V and 0 from J; bases not matched to a gene: 0. Written as DNA, the CDR3 is TGTGCCAGCAGCTTACTAGCGGGCTCCTACAATGAGCAGTTCTTC. Encoded protein: CASSLLAGSYNEQFF.

This clonotype was found many times. V is TRBV5-1 and J is TRBJ1-6, with D possibly matching TRBD1 (5 bases). The V gene's germline CDR1 is SGHRS and CDR2 YFSETQ. The V end lost 4 bases, the J end lost 5 bases, and 13 bases lay between the germline ends. CDR3 length: 15 amino acids. CDR3 nucleotides: TGCGCCAGCAGCCGGGACGGGGTTAATAATTCACCCCTCCACTTT. This sequence encodes CASSRDGVNNSPLHF.

The sample holds many counts of this clonotype. This sequence joins TRBV6-2 or TRBV6-3 and TRBJ1-1; 7 nucleotides line up with TRBD1. V dropped 0 bases and J dropped 3; count of bases not matched to a gene: 4. The V gene's germline CDR1 is MNHEY and CDR2 SVGEGT. The CDR3 runs 15 residues. CDR3 sequence reads: CASSYSTGRHTEAFF. The CDR3 DNA is TGTGCCAGCAGTTACTCGACAGGGCGGCACACTGAAGCTTTCTTT.

This clonotype showed up many times. The chain employs TRBV5-1 and TRBJ1-1, with TRBD1 identical over 7 bases. V shed 4 bases, J shed 4 bases, and the junction held 10 bases outside the gene matches. CDR1 SGHRS and CDR2 YFSETQ come from the germline V gene. The CDR3 sequence is 15 residues long. CDR3 protein: CASSLNGGGGTEAFF. CDR3 coding DNA: TGCGCCAGCAGCCTAAATGGAGGGGGCGGCACTGAAGCTTTCTTT.

This clonotype has a count of ten or more. The chain is built from TRBV5-1 and TRBJ2-3; TRBD2 matches 8 bases. CDR1 and CDR2 from the germline V gene are SGHRS and YFSETQ. The V and J ends lost 1 base and 3 bases, in that order; junction bases with no gene match: 16. This CDR3 has 19 amino acids. The CDR3 DNA is TGCGCCAGCAGCTTGCCCCCATATCTGGGCGGGGGGTCAACAGATACGCAGTATTTT. This gives the protein CASSLPPYLGGGSTDTQYF.

CDR3 coding DNA: TGCAGTGCTAGAGTGAACACTGAAGCTTTCTTT. Translating it yields CSARVNTEAFF. This sequence joins TRBV20-1 and TRBJ1-1; D not resolved. This CDR3 is 11 amino acids long. The germline CDR1 and CDR2 sequences are DFQATT and SNEGSKA (reference sequence). Trimming cost V 1 base and J 0 bases, with 0 bases left between them.

This clonotype was observed at least ten times. The genes are TRBV5-1 and TRBJ2-5, with no clear D. Germline CDR1 and CDR2: SGHRS and YFSETQ. The V and J ends lost 1 base and 5 bases respectively, with 9 bases between them. The CDR3 runs 13 residues. The CDR3 here is CASSLRGVETQYF. The CDR3, as DNA: TGCGCCAGCAGCTTGCGAGGCGTGGAGACCCAGTACTTC.

This clonotype was detected a few times. The CDR3 loop reads CASSERQIEAFF. The CDR3 DNA reads TGTGCCAGCAGTGAACGACAGATTGAAGCTTTCTTT. The chain carries TRBV6-1 and TRBJ1-1; TRBD1 might be the D (5 bases). Germline-derived CDR1 and CDR2 are MNHNS and SASEGT. V was pared by 2 bases and J by 7 bases, with 8 bases between. The CDR3 totals 12 residues.

The table lists this clonotype with many counts. CDR3 in amino acids: CASTREGNYGYTF. DNA for the CDR3: TGTGCCAGCACCAGGGAAGGGAACTATGGCTACACCTTC. The rearrangement joins TRBV6-5 to TRBJ1-2; a possible D gene is TRBD1 (5 bases). The germline V gene has CDR1 MNHEY and CDR2 SVGAGI. The V and J ends lost 7 bases and 2 bases respectively, with 11 bases between them. The CDR3 totals 13 residues.

This clonotype has ten or more counts. The V and J genes are TRBV5-1 and TRBJ2-5; 8 bases map to TRBD2. The CDR3 has 15 amino acids. Trimming at V came to 2 bases and at J to 1 base, leaving 4 bases not matched to a gene. In germline, CDR1 is SGHRS, CDR2 YFSETQ. This chain's CDR3 is CASSFGTRGQETQYF. The CDR3 DNA sequence: TGCGCCAGCAGCTTCGGGACTAGGGGCCAAGAGACCCAGTACTTC.

The chain employs TRBV5-4 and TRBJ1-4, with TRBD1 matching over 8 bases. V gave up 3 bases and J gave up 7 bases; unmatched junction bases: 8. The CDR3 is 15 residues long. Germline-derived CDR1 and CDR2 are SGHNT and YYREEE (reference sequence). The CDR3 sequence is CASSYRQGSAEKLFF. Here the CDR3 DNA reads TGTGCCAGCAGCTACAGACAGGGGAGCGCTGAAAAACTGTTTTTT.

This clonotype was picked up a small number of times. The V call is TRBV2, the J call TRBJ2-4, with D tentatively TRBD2 (5 bases). Per germline, CDR1 SNHLY and CDR2 FYNNEI. This CDR3 is 15 amino acids long. The V end lost 0 bases, the J end lost 7 bases, and 13 bases lay between the germline ends. CDR3 DNA: TGTGCCAGCAGTGAAGCGCTTCCAGCGGAGAACATTCAGTACTTC. Amino acid sequence: CASSEALPAENIQYF.

The chain uses TRBV7-2 and TRBJ2-1; D is undetermined. The germline V and J ends were trimmed by 3 bases and 10 bases, with 10 bases remaining between them. From germline, CDR1 is SGHTA and CDR2 FQGNSA. This CDR3 is built from 12 residues. The CDR3 DNA reads as TGTGCCAGCAGCTTTTCTTCGTACGAGCAGTTCTTC. Translation: CASSFSSYEQFF.

The V call is TRBV18, the J call TRBJ1-1; D remains ambiguous. The CDR3 covers 15 residues. In germline, CDR1 is KGHSH, CDR2 LQKENI. V lost 3 bases and J 4 bases, leaving 15 bases between the germline ends. The CDR3 nucleotides are TGTGCCAGCTCACCTCAGGAGGGTAGGAGCACTGAAGCTTTCTTT. Amino acids: CASSPQEGRSTEAFF.

Many counts were recorded for this clonotype. V and J are TRBV6-1 and TRBJ2-6; 7 bases map to TRBD2. This CDR3 is built from 16 residues. The ends lost 6 bases at V and 0 bases at J; junction bases unmatched: 5. In germline, CDR1 is MNHNS, CDR2 SASEGT. The CDR3 loop is CASRWGGISGANVLTF. CDR3 nucleotides: TGTGCCAGCAGATGGGGAGGGATCTCTGGGGCCAACGTCCTGACTTTC.

In its sample, this clonotype was seen a few times. The J gene is TRBJ2-5, the V gene TRBV12-5, with 13 bases that match TRBD2. The ends lost 3 bases at V and 2 bases at J; junction bases unmatched: 9. This CDR3 spans 18 amino acids. Germline V CDR1 and CDR2: LGHNT, FRNRAP. As DNA, the CDR3 is TGTGCTAGTGGTTTTGGTGTCGGGACTAGCGGGGCACAAGAGACCCAGTACTTC. As protein: CASGFGVGTSGAQETQYF.

The genes are TRBV18 and TRBJ1-3, with no clear D. CDR3 size: 15 residues. V lost 1 base and J 0 bases, leaving 7 bases between the germline ends. Germline-derived CDR1 and CDR2 are KGHSH and LQKENI. In nucleotides, the CDR3 is TGTGCCAGCTCACCACAGGGCGACTCTGGAAACACCATATATTTT. Translated: CASSPQGDSGNTIYF.

This clonotype was seen at least ten times. This rearrangement joins TRBV18 to TRBJ2-5; 9 bases map to TRBD1. Germline-derived CDR1 and CDR2 are KGHSH and LQKENI. This CDR3 is built from 17 residues. The ends lost 6 bases at V and 6 bases at J; junction bases unmatched: 17. This CDR3 is CASSKTPPGQGGQTQYF. Here the CDR3 DNA reads TGTGCCAGCTCCAAAACGCCGCCGGGACAGGGAGGACAGACCCAGTACTTC.

In its sample, this clonotype is medium-sized. The V gene is TRBV24-1, the J gene TRBJ1-2, with 7 bases identical to TRBD1. The CDR3 is 16 amino acids. The V and J ends lost 9 bases and 5 bases, in that order; junction bases with no gene match: 17. Germline assignment: CDR1 KGHDR and CDR2 SFDVKD. In DNA form, the CDR3 reads TGTGCCACCTTCCCCGACAGGGCCACCAGCTATTATGGCTACACCTTC. Translated, it gives CATFPDRATSYYGYTF.

Concerning this clonotype: A clone one base away is much larger, so this may be a read error. The gene calls are TRBV12-3 or TRBV12-4 and TRBJ2-5; D unclear. The CDR3 is 13 amino acids. The CDR3 sequence: CARSLNRQETQYF. For the CDR3, the DNA is TGTGCCAGAAGTTTAAACCGCCAAGAGACCCAGTACTTC.

This chain uses TRBV6-5 with TRBJ2-7, with 7 positions matching TRBD1. Germline lookup yields CDR1 MNHEY and CDR2 SVGAGI. The CDR3 loop spans 15 amino acids. V shed 6 bases, J shed 2 bases, and the junction held 10 bases outside the gene matches. CDR3 sequence (DNA): TGTGCCAGCAGAAAGTCACAGGGGTCAGCCTACGAGCAGTACTTC. This sequence encodes CASRKSQGSAYEQYF.

This clonotype was detected many times. The chain joins TRBV5-1 to TRBJ1-1, with 7 bases matching TRBD1. V was clipped by 2 bases and J by 0 bases; unmatched bases: 13. The length of the CDR3 is 18 residues. Looked up from germline, CDR1 is SGHRS and CDR2 is YFSETQ. As DNA, the CDR3 is TGCGCCAGCAGCTTAGGGTATCTAAAGACAGGGATGAACACTGAAGCTTTCTTT. It encodes CASSLGYLKTGMNTEAFF.

This chain links TRBV30 with TRBJ2-7; 8 bases are shared with TRBD1. The length of the CDR3 is 13 residues. Losses at the gene ends were 5 bases for V and 1 base for J; bases not matched to a gene: 4. In germline, CDR1 is GTSNPN, CDR2 SVGIG (reference sequence). CDR3 coding DNA: TGTGCCTGGGAACGGACAGGGTCCTACGAGCAGTACTTC. Residues: CAWERTGSYEQYF.

This clonotype was seen more than once but under ten times. The chain couples TRBV10-3 to TRBJ2-5; D is possibly TRBD1 or TRBD2 (5 bases each). The germline V and J ends were trimmed by 10 bases and 2 bases, with 14 bases remaining between them. This CDR3 has 13 amino acids. Germline-derived CDR1 and CDR2 are ENHRY and SYGVKD. This CDR3 is CATRDPQQETQYF. The CDR3 bases are TGTGCCACCCGGGACCCCCAGCAAGAGACCCAGTACTTC.

This clonotype came up a few times. This sequence joins TRBV20-1 and TRBJ1-1; D uncertain. The length of the CDR3 is 15 residues. Germline CDR1 DFQATT, CDR2 SNEGSKA (reference sequence). V was shortened by 0 bases and J by 1 base, with 12 bases between the two germline ends. This CDR3 is CSARDAGVGNTEAFF. CDR3 in DNA: TGCAGTGCTAGAGATGCCGGGGTGGGGAACACTGAAGCTTTCTTT.

In its sample, this clonotype was seen a few times. The chain has TRBV3-1 and TRBJ1-2; maybe TRBD1 (6 bases). Germline assignment: CDR1 LGHDT and CDR2 YNNKEL (reference sequence). V was shortened by 4 bases and J by 8 bases, with 11 bases between the two germline ends. The CDR3 sequence is 12 residues long. CDR3 sequence: CASSPGVEGYTF. The CDR3 DNA is TGTGCCAGCAGCCCAGGGGTAGAAGGCTACACCTTC. The full variable domain, completed using reference TRBV3-1 and TRBJ1-2, is DTAVSQTPKYLVTQMGNDKSIKCEQNLGHDTMYWYKQDSKKFLKIMFSYNNKELIINETVPNRFSPKSPDKAHLNLHINSLELGDSAVYFCASSPGVEGYTFGSGTRLTVV.

In this sample, this clonotype turned up many times. The rearrangement uses TRBV10-3 and TRBJ2-3, with D possibly TRBD1 on 6 matching bases. Germline V gene sequence: CDR1 ENHRY, CDR2 SYGVKD. V shed 0 bases and J shed 4 bases, with 8 bases lying between them. The CDR3 totals 14 residues. CDR3 protein: CAISESAGADTQYF. CDR3 DNA sequence: TGTGCCATCAGTGAGTCGGCAGGGGCAGATACGCAGTATTTT.

This clonotype appeared many times. J is TRBJ1-1 and V is TRBV20-1; 12 positions agree with TRBD1. From germline, CDR1 is DFQATT and CDR2 SNEGSKA (reference sequence). The trim removed 5 bases at V and 4 bases at J, leaving 8 bases unmatched. The CDR3 consists of 15 residues. The CDR3 is CSARRDRGRSTEAFF. The CDR3 bases are TGCAGTGCTCGCCGGGACAGGGGGCGAAGCACTGAAGCTTTCTTT.